This T cell receptor (beta chain) was obtained from a study of response to subunit inactivated influenza vaccine (dated by TCRdb to the late 2010s). General notes on the study: Deep quantitative profiling of the T cell receptor repertoire was used in the study to follow responses to a trivalent subunit inactivated influenza vaccine. Study-level results and caveats: The authors suggested that each seasonal influenza vaccination may recruit only a limited number of new T cells.

The library relied on RT-PCR. The sample was run on an Illumina HiSeq 2500. TCRdb passed the public sequencing reads through fastp at Q25 and MiXCR, retaining productive beta sequences. Under each unique CDR3 protein, matching rows form one entry showing the most common genes and DNA. The sample contains about 800,000 distinct CDR3 sequences, 21% of them found a single time. Of the sample, roughly 10% is held by the ten largest clones. V is cut by 1 base and J by 6 bases, and the space between the germline ends is 12 bases. The germline V gene (reference sequence) sets CDR1 to DFQATT and CDR2 to SNEGSKA. Reading from cysteine to phenylalanine, the CDR3 counts 13 amino acids. The retained sequence is limited to the CDR3, 39 bases, with the frame set at the first base. This clonotype was recorded a few times. No antigen is known for it. Base qualities are not at hand, and no much larger clone is one base apart.

The sequenced sample was PBMCs from blood, obtained more than 4 days after vaccination. The receptor was derived from a man between 50 and 59 years old who received an inactivated influenza vaccine. Donor details come from another sample of the same person, matched by shared clones. Recombination connected TRBV20-1 to TRBJ1-2; TRBD1 is perhaps the D gene, given 5 matching bases. CDR3 region: CSARVSGAHGYTF. The DNA sequence is as follows: TGCAGTGCTAGAGTATCTGGGGCCCATGGCTACACCTTC.